This TCR beta chain was captured by sequencing in a study of regulatory T cells in long-lasting Graves disease. Study results and limitations: Persistent Graves' cases showed lower TCR diversity than newly diagnosed cases. There were preferences for TRBV28, TRBJ1-2 and TRBJ2-5 in persistent disease. A reduction in accuracy may have resulted from the small sample size.

There are many counts of this clonotype. Its antigen is not known. Library construction for TCR beta used iRepertoire HTBI primers and Arm-PCR of CDR3 regions. Via MiXCR, TCRdb re-called the multiplex PCR reads, giving one row per CDR3 protein. The sample has hundreds of thousands of distinct CDR3 sequences, 16% seen once. This CDR3 spans 12 amino acids. V was clipped by 8 bases and J by 2 bases, with 8 bases between them. CDR1 and CDR2 (germline): MNHNS, SASEGT. The sample's time point: newly diagnosed GD, antithyroid drugs for less than 3 months. Scientists built the TCR library using RNA that was extracted from PBMCs. The sample was also reused in another study, on T cells in Graves' hyperthyroidism and ophthalmopathy. As reported in that work: Expanded thyroid clonotypes (above 0.001) were mostly also found in blood.

Here the sequenced sample was peripheral blood mononuclear cells (PBMCs), taken at new diagnosis, from a patient treated with antithyroid drugs. The chain recombines TRBV6-1 with TRBJ2-3; D is undetermined. The TCR originated in a woman under 40 with Graves disease. The CDR3 protein is CASQLYTDTQYF. In DNA, the CDR3 is TGTGCCAGCCAACTTTACACAGATACGCAGTATTTT.